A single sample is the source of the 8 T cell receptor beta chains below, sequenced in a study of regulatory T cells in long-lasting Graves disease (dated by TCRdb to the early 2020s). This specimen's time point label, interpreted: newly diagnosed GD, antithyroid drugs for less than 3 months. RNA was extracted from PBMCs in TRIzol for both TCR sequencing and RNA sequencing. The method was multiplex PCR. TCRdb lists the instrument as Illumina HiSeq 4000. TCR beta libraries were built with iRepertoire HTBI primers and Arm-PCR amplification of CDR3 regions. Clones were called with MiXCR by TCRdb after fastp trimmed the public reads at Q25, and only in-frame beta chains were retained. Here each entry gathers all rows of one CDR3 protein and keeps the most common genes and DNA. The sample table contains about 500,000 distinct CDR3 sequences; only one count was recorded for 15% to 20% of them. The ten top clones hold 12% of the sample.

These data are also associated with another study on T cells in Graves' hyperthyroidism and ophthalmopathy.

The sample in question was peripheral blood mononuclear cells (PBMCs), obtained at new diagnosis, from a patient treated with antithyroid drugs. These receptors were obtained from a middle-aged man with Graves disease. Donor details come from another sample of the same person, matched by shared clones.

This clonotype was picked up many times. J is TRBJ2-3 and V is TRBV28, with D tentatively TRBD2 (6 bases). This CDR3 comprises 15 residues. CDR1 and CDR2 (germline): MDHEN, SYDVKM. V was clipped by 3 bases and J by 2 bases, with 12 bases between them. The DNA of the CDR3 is TGTGCCAGCAGTTTCCGGGACTGGAACACAGATACGCAGTATTTT. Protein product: CASSFRDWNTDTQYF.

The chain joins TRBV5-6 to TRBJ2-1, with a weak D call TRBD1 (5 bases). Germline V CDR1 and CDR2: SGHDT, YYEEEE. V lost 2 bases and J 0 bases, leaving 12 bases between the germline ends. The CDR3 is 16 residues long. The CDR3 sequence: CASSLEWGGSYNEQFF. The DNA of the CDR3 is TGTGCCAGCAGCTTAGAGTGGGGCGGCTCCTACAATGAGCAGTTCTTC.

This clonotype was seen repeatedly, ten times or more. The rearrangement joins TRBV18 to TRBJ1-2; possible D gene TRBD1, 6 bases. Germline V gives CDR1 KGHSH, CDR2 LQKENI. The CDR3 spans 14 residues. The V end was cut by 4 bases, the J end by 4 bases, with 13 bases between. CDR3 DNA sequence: TGTGCCAGCTCACTACAGGGAGGAGGCTATGGCTACACCTTC. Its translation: CASSLQGGGYGYTF.

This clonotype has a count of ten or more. The CDR3 loop is CASSLFGVGETQYF. CDR3 nucleotide sequence: TGTGCCAGCAGTTTATTCGGGGTAGGGGAGACCCAGTACTTC. The V gene is TRBV28, the J gene TRBJ2-5; D might be TRBD2 (5 bases). The V end lost 1 base, the J end lost 5 bases, and 11 bases lay between the germline ends. The length of the CDR3 is 14 residues. Germline CDR1 reads MDHEN; CDR2 reads SYDVKM. Supplemented by reference TRBV28 and TRBJ2-5, the full variable domain reads DVKVTQSSRYLVKRTGEKVFLECVQDMDHENMFWYRQDPGLGLRLIYFSYDVKMKEKGDIPEGYSVSREKKERFSLILESASTNQTSMYLCASSLFGVGETQYFGPGTRLLVL.

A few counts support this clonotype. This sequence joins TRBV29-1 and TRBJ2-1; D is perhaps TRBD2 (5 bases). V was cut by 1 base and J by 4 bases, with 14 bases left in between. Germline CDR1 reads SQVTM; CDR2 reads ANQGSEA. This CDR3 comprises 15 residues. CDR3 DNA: TGCAGCGTTGAAGGTCCCGGGAACGCTTACAATGAGCAGTTCTTC. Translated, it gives CSVEGPGNAYNEQFF.

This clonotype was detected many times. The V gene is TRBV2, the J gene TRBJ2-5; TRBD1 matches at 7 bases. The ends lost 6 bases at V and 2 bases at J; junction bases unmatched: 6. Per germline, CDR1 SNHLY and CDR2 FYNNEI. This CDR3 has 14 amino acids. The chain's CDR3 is CASSLDRRQETQYF. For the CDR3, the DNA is TGTGCCAGCAGCTTGGACAGGAGACAAGAGACCCAGTACTTC.

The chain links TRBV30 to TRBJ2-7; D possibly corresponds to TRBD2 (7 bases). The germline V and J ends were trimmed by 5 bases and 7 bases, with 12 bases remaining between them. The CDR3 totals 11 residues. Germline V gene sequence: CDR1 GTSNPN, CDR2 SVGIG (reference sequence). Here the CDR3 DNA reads TGTGCCTGGGAAGGGGGGGGAGAGCAGTACTTC. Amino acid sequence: CAWEGGGEQYF. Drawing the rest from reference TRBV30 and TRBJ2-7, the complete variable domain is SQTIHQWPATLVQPVGSPLSLECTVEGTSNPNLYWYRQAAGRGLQLLFYSVGIGQISSEVPQNLSASRPQDRQFILSSKKLLLSDSGFYLCAWEGGGEQYFGPGTRLTVT.

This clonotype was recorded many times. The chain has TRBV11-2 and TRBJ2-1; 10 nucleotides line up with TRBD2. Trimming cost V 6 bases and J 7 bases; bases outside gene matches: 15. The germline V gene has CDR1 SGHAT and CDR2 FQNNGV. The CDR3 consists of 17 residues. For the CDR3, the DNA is TGTGCCAGCAGTCTAGCCCTGCTAGCGGGAGTAGGTAATGAGCAGTTCTTC. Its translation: CASSLALLAGVGNEQFF.